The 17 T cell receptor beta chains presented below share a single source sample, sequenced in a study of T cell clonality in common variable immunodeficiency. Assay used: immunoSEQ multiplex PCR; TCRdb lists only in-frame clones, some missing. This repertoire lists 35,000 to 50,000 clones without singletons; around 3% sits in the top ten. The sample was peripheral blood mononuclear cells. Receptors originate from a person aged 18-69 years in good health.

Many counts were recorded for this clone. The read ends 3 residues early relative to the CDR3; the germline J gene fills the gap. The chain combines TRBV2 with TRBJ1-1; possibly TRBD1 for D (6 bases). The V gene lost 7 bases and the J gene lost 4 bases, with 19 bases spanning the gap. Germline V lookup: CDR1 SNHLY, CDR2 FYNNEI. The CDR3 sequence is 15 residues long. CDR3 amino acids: CASTLGRTGRTEAFF. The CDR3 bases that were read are TGTGCCAGCACCTTGGGCCGAACAGGGCGCACTGAA.

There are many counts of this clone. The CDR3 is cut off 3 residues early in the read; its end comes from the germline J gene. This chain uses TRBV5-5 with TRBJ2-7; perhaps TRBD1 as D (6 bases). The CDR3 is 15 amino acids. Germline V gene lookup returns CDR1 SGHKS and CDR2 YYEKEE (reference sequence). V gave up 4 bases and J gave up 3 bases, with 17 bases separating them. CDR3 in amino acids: CASSQTGTFLYEQYF. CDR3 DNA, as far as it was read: TGTGCCAGCAGCCAGACCGGGACATTTCTCTACGAG.

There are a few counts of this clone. The CDR3 DNA, read in part, is TGTGCCAGTAGTGCGACGGTGTTACCTGGGGCCAACGTA. Its translation is CASSATVLPGANV. The full CDR3 is CASSATVLPGANVLFF. The V call is TRBV19, the J call TRBJ1-4, with a weak D call TRBD1 (5 bases). Coverage ceases 3 residues before the CDR3 finishes, and the germline J gene fills in the end. This CDR3 spans 16 amino acids. Germline V lookup: CDR1 LNHDA, CDR2 SQIVND (reference sequence).

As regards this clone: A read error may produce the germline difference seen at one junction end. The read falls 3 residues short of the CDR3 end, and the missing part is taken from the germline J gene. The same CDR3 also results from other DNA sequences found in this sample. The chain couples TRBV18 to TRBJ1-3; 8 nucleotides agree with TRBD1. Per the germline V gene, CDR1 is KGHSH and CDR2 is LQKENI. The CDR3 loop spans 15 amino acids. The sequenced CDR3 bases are TGTGCCAGCTCGCCGACAGGGGCAACTGGAAACACG. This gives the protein CASSPTGATGNT. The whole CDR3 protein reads CASSPTGATGNTIYF.

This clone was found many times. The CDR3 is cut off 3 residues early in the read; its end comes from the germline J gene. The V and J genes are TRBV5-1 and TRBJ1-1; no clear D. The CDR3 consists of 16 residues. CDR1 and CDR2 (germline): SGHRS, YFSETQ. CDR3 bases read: TGCGCCAGCAGCATCCCTCCCGGCCCAGCCACAGATACG. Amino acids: CASSIPPGPATDT. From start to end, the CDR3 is CASSIPPGPATDTAFF.

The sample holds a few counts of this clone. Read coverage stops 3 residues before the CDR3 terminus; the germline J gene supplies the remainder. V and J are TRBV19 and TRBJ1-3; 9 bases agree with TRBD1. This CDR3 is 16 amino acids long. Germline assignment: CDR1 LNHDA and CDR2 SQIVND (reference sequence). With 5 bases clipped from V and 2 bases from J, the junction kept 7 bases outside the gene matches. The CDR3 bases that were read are TGTGCCAGTAGTCGACCGAGGACAGGGGCTGGAAACACC. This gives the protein CASSRPRTGAGNT. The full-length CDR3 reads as CASSRPRTGAGNTIYF. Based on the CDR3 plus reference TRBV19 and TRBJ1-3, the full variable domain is DGGITQSPKYLFRKEGQNVTLSCEQNLNHDAMYWYRQDPGQGLRLIYYSQIVNDFQKGDIAEGYSVSREKKESFPLTVTSAQKNPTAFYLCASSRPRTGAGNTIYFGEGSWLTVV.

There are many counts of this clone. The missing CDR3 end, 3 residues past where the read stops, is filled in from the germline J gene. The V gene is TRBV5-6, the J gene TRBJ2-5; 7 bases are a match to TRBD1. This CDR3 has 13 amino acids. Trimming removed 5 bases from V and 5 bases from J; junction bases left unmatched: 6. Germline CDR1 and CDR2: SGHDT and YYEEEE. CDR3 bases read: TGTGCCAGCAGTCCCACAGGGGTGGAGACC. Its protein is CASSPTGVET. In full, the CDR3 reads CASSPTGVETQYF.

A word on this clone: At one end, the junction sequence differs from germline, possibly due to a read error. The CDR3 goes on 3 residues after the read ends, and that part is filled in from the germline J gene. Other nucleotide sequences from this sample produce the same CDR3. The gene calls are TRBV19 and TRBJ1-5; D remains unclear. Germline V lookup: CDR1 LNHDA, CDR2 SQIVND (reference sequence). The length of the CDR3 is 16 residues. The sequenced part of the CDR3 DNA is TGTGCCAGTAGTCCGCAACAGATTCTCGGCAACCAGCCC. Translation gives CASSPQQILGNQP. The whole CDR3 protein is CASSPQQILGNQPQHF.

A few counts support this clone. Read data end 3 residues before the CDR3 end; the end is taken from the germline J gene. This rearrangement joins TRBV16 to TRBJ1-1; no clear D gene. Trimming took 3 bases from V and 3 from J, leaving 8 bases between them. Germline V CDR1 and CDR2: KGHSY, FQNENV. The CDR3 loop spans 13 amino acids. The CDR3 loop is CASSQLRDTEAFF. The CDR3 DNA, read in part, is TGTGCCAGCAGCCAGCTTAGAGACACTGAA.

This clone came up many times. The CDR3: CASSSPTGTVFTGELFF. The sequenced part of the CDR3 DNA is TGTGCCAGCAGTTCGCCCACCGGGACAGTTTTCACCGGGGAG. V and J are TRBV12-3 or TRBV12-4 and TRBJ2-2, with TRBD1 matching 7 bases. The read terminates 3 residues before the CDR3 end, so the remaining end is supplied by the germline J gene. The CDR3 is made up of 17 amino acids. With 4 bases clipped from V and 4 bases from J, the junction kept 12 bases outside the gene matches.

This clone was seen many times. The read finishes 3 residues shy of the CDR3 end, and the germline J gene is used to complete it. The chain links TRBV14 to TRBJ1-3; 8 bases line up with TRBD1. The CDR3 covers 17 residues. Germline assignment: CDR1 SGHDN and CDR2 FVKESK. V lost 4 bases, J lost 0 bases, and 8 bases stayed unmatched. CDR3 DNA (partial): TGTGCCAGCAGCCTTTGGACAGGGTCCAACTCTGGAAACACC. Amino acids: CASSLWTGSNSGNT. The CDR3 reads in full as CASSLWTGSNSGNTIYF.

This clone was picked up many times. CDR3 DNA, as far as it was read: TGTGCCAGCAGTGGGGACATCTCCTATGGC. It yields the protein CASSGDISYG. The CDR3, in full, reads CASSGDISYGYTF. The V and J genes are TRBV2 and TRBJ1-2, with D possibly TRBD1 on 6 matching bases. The read comes to an end 3 residues before the CDR3 does, leaving the germline J gene to fill in the end. Trimming took 4 bases from V and 4 from J, leaving 10 bases between them. Germline CDR1 reads SNHLY; CDR2 reads FYNNEI. The CDR3 has 13 amino acids. Full variable domain (outside the CDR3, taken from reference TRBV2 and TRBJ1-2): EPEVTQTPSHQVTQMGQEVILRCVPISNHLYFYWYRQILGQKVEFLVSFYNNEISEKSEIFDDQFSVERPDGSNFTLKIRSTKLEDSAMYFCASSGDISYGYTFGSGTRLTVV.

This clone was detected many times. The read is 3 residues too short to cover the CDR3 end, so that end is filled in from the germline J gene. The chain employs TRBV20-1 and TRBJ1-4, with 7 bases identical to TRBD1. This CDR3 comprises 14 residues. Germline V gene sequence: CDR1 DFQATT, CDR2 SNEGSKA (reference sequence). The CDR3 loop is CSARLIGGGSPLFF. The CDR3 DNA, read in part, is TGCAGTGCTAGACTGATAGGGGGCGGATCACCA.

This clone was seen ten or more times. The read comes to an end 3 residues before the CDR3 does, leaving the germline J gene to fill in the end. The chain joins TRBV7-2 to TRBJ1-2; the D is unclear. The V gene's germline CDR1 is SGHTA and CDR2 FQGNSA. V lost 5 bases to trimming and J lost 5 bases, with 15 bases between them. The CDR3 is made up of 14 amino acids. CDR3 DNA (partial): TGTGCCAGCAGCCTAGGACCCGAAGGGTATGGC. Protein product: CASSLGPEGYG. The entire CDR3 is CASSLGPEGYGYTF.

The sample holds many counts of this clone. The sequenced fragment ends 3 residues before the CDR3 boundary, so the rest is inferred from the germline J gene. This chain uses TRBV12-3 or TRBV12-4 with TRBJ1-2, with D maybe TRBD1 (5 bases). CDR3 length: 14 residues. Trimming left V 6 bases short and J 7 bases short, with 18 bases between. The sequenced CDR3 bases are TGTGCCAGCAGCCTCTGGACGGGAAGGGGTGGC. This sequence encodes CASSLWTGRGG. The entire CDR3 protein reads CASSLWTGRGGYTF.

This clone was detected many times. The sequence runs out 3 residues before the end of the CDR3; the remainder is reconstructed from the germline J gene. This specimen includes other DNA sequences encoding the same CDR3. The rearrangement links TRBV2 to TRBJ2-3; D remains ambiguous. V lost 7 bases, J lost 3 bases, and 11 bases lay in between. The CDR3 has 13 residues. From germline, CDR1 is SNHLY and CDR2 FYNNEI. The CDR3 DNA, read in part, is TGTGCCAGCAACTCTCAACAGACAGATACG. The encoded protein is CASNSQQTDT. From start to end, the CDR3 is CASNSQQTDTQYF.

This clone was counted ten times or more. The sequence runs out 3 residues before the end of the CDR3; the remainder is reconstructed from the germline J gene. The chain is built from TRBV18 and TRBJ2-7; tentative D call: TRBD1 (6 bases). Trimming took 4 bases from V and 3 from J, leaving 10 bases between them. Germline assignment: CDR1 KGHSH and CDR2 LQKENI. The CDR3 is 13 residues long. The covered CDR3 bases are TGTGCCAGCTCACAGGGGGTCGACTACGAG. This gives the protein CASSQGVDYE. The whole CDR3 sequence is CASSQGVDYEQYF.